Each of the 28 T cell receptor beta chains below was sequenced from the same sample in a study of spatial heterogeneity in lung cancer. Findings and limits, study-wide: Counts that tracked tumor mutation counts were those of expanded intratumoral alpha and beta TCRs.

Noted time point: sample taken at primary tumor resection. These receptors are not linked to any known antigen. TCRdb re-called the 5' RACE reads through MiXCR, storing one row per CDR3 protein. The table records thousands of distinct CDR3 sequences, 10% of them present only once. Source: lung tumor tissue, taken at surgery. All receptors derive from a female donor with early-stage non-small cell lung cancer.

By sample fraction, this clonotype is medium-sized. This chain connects TRBV18 to TRBJ1-1; D unclear. The CDR3 consists of 13 residues. V lost 2 bases, J lost 6 bases, and 10 bases lay in between. Per germline, CDR1 KGHSH and CDR2 LQKENI. CDR3 region: CASSPTRIAEAFF. Here the CDR3 DNA reads TGTGCCAGCTCACCAACAAGGATAGCTGAAGCTTTCTTT.

This clonotype was counted a few times. The chain couples TRBV27 to TRBJ2-7, with D possibly TRBD1 on 5 matching bases. There are 14 residues in the CDR3. V lost 3 bases, J lost 2 bases, and 11 bases lay in between. Per germline, CDR1 MNHEY and CDR2 SMNVEV (reference sequence). The CDR3 DNA reads TGTGCCAGCAGTTTTGGGGCAGGGCCCTACGAGCAGTACTTC. Translating gives CASSFGAGPYEQYF.

By sample share, this clonotype is medium-sized. The genes are TRBV18 and TRBJ2-1; 9 bases are a match to TRBD2. CDR1 KGHSH and CDR2 LQKENI come from the germline V gene. This CDR3 is built from 17 residues. The V gene end was trimmed by 6 bases and the J gene end by 7 bases; junction bases not matched to a gene: 16. CDR3 sequence reads: CASSQRIRGTSLNEQFF. CDR3 coding DNA: TGTGCCAGCTCCCAGCGCATCAGAGGGACTAGCCTTAATGAGCAGTTCTTC. The whole variable domain, filled in from reference TRBV18 and TRBJ2-1, reads NAGVMQNPRHLVRRRGQEARLRCSPMKGHSHVYWYRQLPEEGLKFMVYLQKENIIDESGMPKERFSAEFPKEGPSILRIQQVVRGDSAAYFCASSQRIRGTSLNEQFFGPGTRLTVL.

The chain carries TRBV10-3 and TRBJ1-1; D might be TRBD1 (5 bases). Looked up from germline, CDR1 is ENHRY and CDR2 is SYGVKD. Trimming left V 2 bases short and J 0 bases short, with 16 bases between. CDR3 size: 17 residues. The CDR3 sequence: CAISETSQVELNTEAFF. Written as DNA, the CDR3 is TGTGCCATCAGTGAGACGTCACAGGTAGAGTTGAACACTGAAGCTTTCTTT.

This clonotype appeared a few times. V is TRBV4-2 and J is TRBJ2-3; 7 positions match TRBD1. With V trimmed by 4 bases and J by 0 bases, 4 bases remained unmatched. Per the germline V gene, CDR1 is LGHNA and CDR2 is YNFKEQ. The CDR3 is 15 amino acids. The CDR3 region has the DNA TGTGCCAGCAGCCGGGGGACAGAGAGCACAGATACGCAGTATTTT. It yields the protein CASSRGTESTDTQYF.

By sample share, this clonotype is medium-sized (0.01 to 0.1%). The J gene is TRBJ2-3, the V gene TRBV7-9; 10 positions agree with TRBD1. The CDR3 covers 15 residues. In germline, CDR1 is SEHNR, CDR2 FQNEAQ (reference sequence). V trimming: 6 bases; J trimming: 4 bases; junction bases outside the gene matches: 7. The DNA for the CDR3 is TGTGCCAGCAGGCCGGGACAGGGGATCGCAGATACGCAGTATTTT. As protein: CASRPGQGIADTQYF.

By frequency in the sample, this clonotype is large. The gene calls are TRBV19 and TRBJ2-6, with D possibly matching TRBD1 (5 bases). CDR1 is LNHDA and CDR2 is SQIVND in the germline V gene (reference sequence). The ends were cut back, 2 bases at V and 4 bases at J, with 9 bases in the middle. CDR3 length: 15 residues. CDR3 nucleotides: TGTGCCAGTAGTATAAGACAGACGGGGGCCAACGTCCTGACTTTC. Protein sequence: CASSIRQTGANVLTF. The complete variable domain, with remaining parts taken from reference TRBV19 and TRBJ2-6, reads DGGITQSPKYLFRKEGQNVTLSCEQNLNHDAMYWYRQDPGQGLRLIYYSQIVNDFQKGDIAEGYSVSREKKESFPLTVTSAQKNPTAFYLCASSIRQTGANVLTFGAGSRLTVL.

The chain links TRBV6-1 to TRBJ1-3; TRBD1 might be the D (5 bases). Germline loops: CDR1 MNHNS, CDR2 SASEGT. The V and J ends lost 8 bases and 0 bases respectively, with 11 bases between them. The CDR3 totals 14 residues. The chain's CDR3 is CASGGGGSGNTIYF. The CDR3 DNA is TGTGCCAGCGGGGGGGGGGGCTCTGGAAACACCATATATTTT.

A remark on this clonotype: A read error may explain this, as a much larger clone is one base away. The chain is built from TRBV15 and TRBJ1-4; D possibly corresponds to TRBD1 (5 bases). From germline, CDR1 is LNHNV and CDR2 YYDKDF (reference sequence). CDR3 size: 16 residues. In nucleotides, the CDR3 is TGTGTCACCAGCAGACACAAGACAGTTACGGATGAAAAACTGTTTTTT. It codes for CVTSRHKTVTDEKLFF.

In its sample, this clonotype is medium-sized (0.01 to 0.1%). The CDR3 here is CSARDWGSLEAFF. In DNA, the CDR3 is TGCAGTGCTAGAGATTGGGGCTCCCTCGAAGCTTTCTTT. V gene TRBV20-1 combines with J gene TRBJ1-1; weak D call: TRBD1 (5 bases). Looked up from germline, CDR1 is DFQATT and CDR2 is SNEGSKA (reference sequence). V shed 0 bases and J shed 8 bases, with 13 bases lying between them. There are 13 residues in the CDR3.

The chain recombines TRBV19 with TRBJ1-5; D ambiguous. The ends were cut back, 3 bases at V and 5 bases at J, with 5 bases in the middle. The CDR3 loop spans 12 amino acids. CDR1 and CDR2 from the germline V gene are LNHDA and SQIVND (reference sequence). In DNA form, the CDR3 reads TGTGCCAGTAGTATCCGAGATCAGCCCCAGCATTTT. As protein: CASSIRDQPQHF.

The chain is built from TRBV9 and TRBJ1-2; TRBD1 matches 8 bases. Germline loops: CDR1 SGDLS, CDR2 YYNGEE. V was pared by 0 bases and J by 12 bases, with 13 bases of the junction left unmatched. CDR3 length: 15 amino acids. The CDR3 nucleotides read TGTGCCAGCAGCGTAGATCCAGACAGGGGCCCCGGCGACACCTTC. Protein product: CASSVDPDRGPGDTF.

This clonotype is classed as medium-sized. In DNA, the CDR3 is TGTGCCAGCAGCCCAATGGGACAGCCCTCTCCCGATACGCAGTATTTT. Amino acid sequence: CASSPMGQPSPDTQYF. The chain is built from TRBV11-1 and TRBJ2-3; the match to TRBD1 covers 7 bases. The CDR3 runs to 16 residues. Germline V gives CDR1 SGHAT, CDR2 FQDESV (reference sequence). J was trimmed by 6 bases and V by 5 bases; bases with no gene match: 14.

V usage is TRBV7-3 and J usage is TRBJ2-3; TRBD2 agrees at 9 bases. The CDR3 is made up of 15 amino acids. V lost 4 bases, J lost 1 base, and 3 bases stayed unmatched. Germline CDR1 SGHTA, CDR2 FQGTGA. DNA of the CDR3: TGTGCCAGCAGCTGGGGCGGGGGGGGCACAGATACGCAGTATTTT. Translation gives CASSWGGGGTDTQYF.

By proportion, this clonotype is medium-sized (0.01 to 0.1%). The chain uses TRBV4-2 and TRBJ2-6; D is unclear. The germline gives CDR1 LGHNA, CDR2 YNFKEQ. The CDR3 has 19 amino acids. The V gene lost 0 bases and the J gene lost 0 bases, with 15 bases spanning the gap. The CDR3 region is CASSQDSMSPSSGANVLTF. The CDR3 DNA follows: TGTGCCAGCAGCCAAGATTCGATGTCCCCGTCCTCTGGGGCCAACGTCCTGACTTTC.

This clonotype is termed medium-sized. The rearrangement uses TRBV7-9 and TRBJ2-2; tentatively, D is TRBD2 (7 bases). Germline CDR1 reads SEHNR; CDR2 reads FQNEAQ (reference sequence). The CDR3 sequence is 15 residues long. V lost 3 bases and J lost 6, with 14 bases in between. CDR3 coding DNA: TGTGCCAGCAGCTTTGCGGGGGCCCCACCCGGGGAGCTGTTTTTT. It translates to CASSFAGAPPGELFF.

By proportion, this clonotype is medium-sized (0.01 to 0.1%). The CDR3: CASSLVLGGWAGPGEQYF. CDR3 in DNA: TGTGCCAGCAGCTTAGTTCTCGGGGGGTGGGCAGGGCCTGGGGAGCAGTACTTC. The rearrangement uses TRBV7-2 and TRBJ2-7, with TRBD2 identical over 7 bases. This CDR3 has 18 amino acids. The germline gives CDR1 SGHTA, CDR2 FQGNSA. The trim removed 1 base at V and 7 bases at J, leaving 19 bases unmatched. Supplemented by reference TRBV7-2 and TRBJ2-7, the full variable domain reads GAGVSQSPSNKVTEKGKDVELRCDPISGHTALYWYRQSLGQGLEFLIYFQGNSAPDKSGLPSDRFSAERTGGSVSTLTIQRTQQEDSAVYLCASSLVLGGWAGPGEQYFGPGTRLTVT.

By sample share, this clonotype is medium-sized (0.01 to 0.1%). The gene calls are TRBV9 and TRBJ2-7; unclear D gene. V lost 0 bases, J lost 5 bases, and 9 bases lay in between. The CDR3 sequence is 13 residues long. Germline V CDR1 and CDR2: SGDLS, YYNGEE. The CDR3 sequence is CASSVGPRNEQYF. CDR3 DNA sequence: TGTGCCAGCAGCGTAGGGCCCCGGAACGAGCAGTACTTC.

This clonotype is medium-sized by share. This rearrangement joins TRBV20-1 to TRBJ2-2; 8 nucleotides align to TRBD2. With V trimmed by 0 bases and J by 6 bases, 9 bases remained unmatched. The CDR3 has 16 amino acids. Germline CDR1 DFQATT, CDR2 SNEGSKA (reference sequence). CDR3 residues: CSARDPGTSPSGELFF. Here the CDR3 DNA reads TGCAGTGCTAGAGATCCCGGGACTAGTCCCTCCGGGGAGCTGTTTTTT.

This clonotype is labeled as medium-sized. The CDR3 DNA reads as TGTGCCAGCCGAGGGACAGGGTCGGCGGAGACCCAGTACTTC. Protein: CASRGTGSAETQYF. The chain has TRBV28 and TRBJ2-5, with 9 bases identical to TRBD1. The CDR3 extends over 14 amino acids. The ends lost 8 bases at V and 5 bases at J; junction bases unmatched: 9. Germline CDR1 MDHEN, CDR2 SYDVKM.

This clonotype counts as medium-sized. The rearrangement uses TRBV30 and TRBJ2-6, with 11 bases that match TRBD1. The CDR3 totals 18 residues. CDR1 GTSNPN and CDR2 SVGIG come from the germline V gene (reference sequence). J was trimmed by 1 base and V by 7 bases; bases with no gene match: 12. In nucleotides, the CDR3 is TGTGCCTTCACCGGGACAGGGGGTTTGTCGTCTGGGGCCAACGTCCTGACTTTC. It is translated as CAFTGTGGLSSGANVLTF.

This clonotype is categorized as medium-sized. This rearrangement joins TRBV4-3 to TRBJ2-7; 11 bases map to TRBD2. Germline V gene sequence: CDR1 LGHNA, CDR2 YSLEER. The CDR3 sequence is 15 residues long. V shed 4 bases and J 3 bases; nucleotides not matched to a gene: 5. The CDR3 here is CASSPGLAGGYEQYF. CDR3 DNA: TGCGCCAGCAGCCCCGGACTAGCGGGCGGCTACGAGCAGTACTTC.

By share of the sample, this clonotype is medium-sized. V usage is TRBV7-8 and J usage is TRBJ1-5, with D hard to call. The CDR3 has 16 residues. The ends were cut back, 5 bases at V and 5 bases at J, with 19 bases in the middle. The germline V gene has CDR1 SGHVS and CDR2 FQNEAQ. This chain's CDR3 is CASSPHADFGDQPQHF. The CDR3 DNA is TGTGCCAGCAGCCCACACGCTGACTTTGGCGATCAGCCCCAGCATTTT.

By share of the sample, this clonotype is medium-sized. The chain combines TRBV6-2 or TRBV6-3 with TRBJ2-3; unclear D gene. This CDR3 region has 17 residues. Per germline, CDR1 MNHEY and CDR2 SVGEGT. With 1 base removed from V and 4 bases from J, the gap between germline ends came to 18 bases. Here the CDR3 DNA reads TGTGCCAGCAGTTACTTCCCGCACCCTACCGCACCAGATACGCAGTATTTT. Protein sequence: CASSYFPHPTAPDTQYF.

By share, this clonotype counts as medium-sized. The chain is built from TRBV6-5 and TRBJ2-2; D gene unclear. Germline V CDR1 and CDR2: MNHEY, SVGAGI. The CDR3 has 17 residues. With 0 bases removed from V and 4 bases from J, the gap between germline ends came to 15 bases. CDR3 region: CASSYSPGGRATGELFF. As DNA, the CDR3 is TGTGCCAGCAGTTACTCACCAGGTGGGCGAGCCACCGGGGAGCTGTTTTTT.

This clonotype was recorded a few times. The chain is built from TRBV5-8 and TRBJ1-1; no clear D. This CDR3 is built from 13 residues. V shed 2 bases and J shed 1 base, with 6 bases lying between them. CDR1 and CDR2 from the germline V gene are SGHTS and YDEGEE. CDR3 coding DNA: TGTGCCAGCAGCTTCCCACAGAACACTGAAGCTTTCTTT. Translating it yields CASSFPQNTEAFF.

This clonotype was picked up a small number of times. The CDR3 protein is CASSLGQGAETQYF. The CDR3 DNA follows: TGCGCCAGCAGCTTGGGACAGGGGGCAGAGACCCAGTACTTC. This chain links TRBV5-1 with TRBJ2-5; TRBD1 matches 10 bases. Losses at the gene ends were 0 bases for V and 4 bases for J; bases not matched to a gene: 0. The germline V gene encodes CDR1 SGHRS and CDR2 YFSETQ. CDR3 size: 14 residues. Looking up the rest from reference TRBV5-1 and TRBJ2-5 gives the full variable domain: KAGVTQTPRYLIKTRGQQVTLSCSPISGHRSVSWYQQTPGQGLQFLFEYFSETQRNKGNFPGRFSGRQFSNSRSEMNVSTLELGDSALYLCASSLGQGAETQYFGPGTRLLVL.

This clonotype is medium-sized. The chain links TRBV20-1 to TRBJ2-5; TRBD1 or TRBD2 may be the D gene (5 bases each). Trimming removed 8 bases at V and 0 bases at J, with 16 bases between. This CDR3 is built from 14 residues. Germline lookup yields CDR1 DFQATT and CDR2 SNEGSKA (reference sequence). CDR3 sequence reads: CSITGTGYQETQYF. The CDR3 DNA reads as TGCAGTATAACCGGGACCGGCTACCAAGAGACCCAGTACTTC.